The text below deals with one T cell receptor beta chain. Trimming took off 4 bases at V and 3 bases at J, with 14 bases between the two ends. The CDR3 has 15 amino acids. Original processing notes: Reference gene primer amplification gave nucleated cell count estimates. Produced via immunoSEQ multiplex PCR; TCRdb's table is partial and in-frame only. The DNA was the basis for D and trimming; V, J and clone size are from that table. This sample has approximately 86,000 clones, with 70% to 90% found just once. The data were taken from a study of blood T cell repertoires in COVID-19. Overall study: Italy, Spain and the United States were the sources of the convalescent and acute COVID-19 samples. In each case, the material was cDNA or gDNA derived from T cells, B-cell-depleted T cells, or PBMCs.

The receptor comes from a man aged 45-60 years with acute or convalescent COVID-19. Input material: peripheral blood. V gene TRBV5-3 combines with J gene TRBJ1-5; D is uncertain. TRBV5-3 is labeled an ORF, and its function is uncertain. CDR3 in DNA: TGTGCCAGAAGCGAATGGACGGGAAACAATCAGCCCCAGCATTTT. The encoded protein is CARSEWTGNNQPQHF.